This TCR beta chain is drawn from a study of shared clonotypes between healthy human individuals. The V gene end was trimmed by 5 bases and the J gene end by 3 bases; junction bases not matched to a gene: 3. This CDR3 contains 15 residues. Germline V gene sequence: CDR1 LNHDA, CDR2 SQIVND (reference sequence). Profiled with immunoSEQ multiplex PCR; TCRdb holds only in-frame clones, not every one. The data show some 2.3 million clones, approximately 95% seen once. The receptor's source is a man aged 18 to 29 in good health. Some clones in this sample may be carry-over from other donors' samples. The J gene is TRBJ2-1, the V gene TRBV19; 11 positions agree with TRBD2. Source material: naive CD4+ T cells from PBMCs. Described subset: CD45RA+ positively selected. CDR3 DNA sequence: TGTGCCAGTAGTCAGGGACTAGCGGACTACAATGAGCAGTTCTTC. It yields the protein CASSQGLADYNEQFF.